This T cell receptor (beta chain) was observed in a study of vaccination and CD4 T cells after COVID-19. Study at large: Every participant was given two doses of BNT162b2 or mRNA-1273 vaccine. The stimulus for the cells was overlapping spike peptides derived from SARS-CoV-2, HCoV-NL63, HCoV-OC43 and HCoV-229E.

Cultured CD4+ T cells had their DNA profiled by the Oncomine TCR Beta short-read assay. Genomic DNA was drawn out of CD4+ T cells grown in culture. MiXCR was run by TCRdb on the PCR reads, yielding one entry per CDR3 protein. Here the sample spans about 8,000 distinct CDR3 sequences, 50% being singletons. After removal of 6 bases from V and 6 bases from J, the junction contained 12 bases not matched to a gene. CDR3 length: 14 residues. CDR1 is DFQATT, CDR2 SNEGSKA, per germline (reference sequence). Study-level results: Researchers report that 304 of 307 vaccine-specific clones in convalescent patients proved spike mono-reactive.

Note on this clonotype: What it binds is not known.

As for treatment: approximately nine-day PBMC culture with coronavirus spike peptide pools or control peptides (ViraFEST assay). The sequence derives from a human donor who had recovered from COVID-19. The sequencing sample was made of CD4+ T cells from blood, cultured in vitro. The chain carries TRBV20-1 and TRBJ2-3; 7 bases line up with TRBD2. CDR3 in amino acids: CSAQAAGEPDTQYF. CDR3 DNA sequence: TGCAGTGCCCAGGCGGCGGGGGAGCCGGATACGCAGTATTTT.